In this sample, the clone carrying this T cell receptor (beta chain) turned up once. The antigen is unknown. These data originate in a study of cytomegalovirus exposure and HLA in healthy donors. Notes on the study in general: The study had only CMV serostatus as immune exposure information. Earlier findings revealed that most TCR beta V segments proved productive either about 90% or about 30% of the time. A later analysis revealed that TCR association rates differed between HLA loci, peaking at DRB1 and bottoming out at HLA-C.

In germline, CDR1 is SGHDN, CDR2 FVKESK. The V end lost 0 bases, the J end lost 5 bases, and 19 bases lay between the germline ends. The CDR3 is 17 residues long. Both 60 Vbeta primers and 13 Jbeta primers went into the PCR. Using immunoSEQ multiplex PCR, the repertoire was profiled, and TCRdb retains in-frame clones only, with some absent. The table records 100,000 or so clones, roughly four fifths of them present only once. Sample: PBMCs. The gene calls are TRBV14 and TRBJ2-5, with D unclear. The source of this sequence is a man aged 35-49 years in good health and CMV-seronegative. For the CDR3, the DNA is TGTGCCAGCAGCCAAGATTCCTTGACCGCGCGGCTGGAGACCCAGTACTTC. Translating it yields CASSQDSLTARLETQYF.